Listed below are T cell receptor beta chains from one sample, sequenced in a study of blood T cell repertoires in COVID-19. Profiled with immunoSEQ multiplex PCR; TCRdb holds only in-frame clones, not every one. The sample shows about 250,000 clones, 84% of them seen only once. Source material: peripheral blood. Source of these receptors: a person aged 70 to 85 with COVID-19, enrolled during active disease. The CDR3 runs from the conserved cysteine through the conserved F or W. The D gene is left open where the match is weak. Only part of the rows carry a size: once, few, many, or a class if the clone is expanded.

abundance	v_gene	j_gene	d_gene	CDR3aa	CDR3nt
NA	TRBV5-6	TRBJ2-3	TRBD2	CASSFGLDTDTQYF	TGTGCCAGCAGCTTCGGACTAGACACAGATACGCAGTATTTT
once	TRBV7-2	TRBJ2-3	NA	CASSLFTSTDTQYF	TGTGCCAGCAGCTTATTTACTAGCACAGATACGCAGTATTTT
NA	TRBV2	TRBJ1-5	TRBD1	CASSGTGGVGGNQPQHF	TGTGCCAGCAGTGGGACAGGGGGCGTGGGTGGCAATCAGCCCCAGCATTTT
NA	TRBV2	TRBJ1-3	NA	CASSERRGVTGNTIYF	TGTGCCAGCAGTGAACGTCGGGGGGTAACGGGAAACACCATATATTTT
NA	TRBV15	TRBJ1-5	NA	CATSRDSGSNQPQHF	TGTGCCACCAGCAGAGATTCAGGTAGCAATCAGCCCCAGCATTTT
NA	TRBV11-3	TRBJ2-5	TRBD1	CASSSGTAQETQYF	TGTGCCAGCAGCTCTGGGACAGCTCAAGAGACCCAGTACTTC
NA	TRBV6-5	TRBJ1-1	NA	CASSYRQANTEAFF	TGTGCCAGCAGTTACCGACAGGCGAACACTGAAGCTTTCTTT
NA	TRBV10-3	TRBJ1-1	TRBD1	CAISESRGSFEAFF	TGTGCCATCAGTGAATCCAGGGGGAGTTTTGAAGCTTTCTTT
NA	TRBV6-5	TRBJ2-3	TRBD2	CASSYSGLADADTQYF	TGTGCCAGCAGTTACTCAGGACTAGCGGACGCAGATACGCAGTATTTT
NA	TRBV5-1	TRBJ1-3	TRBD1	CASSSQGVANTIYF	TGCGCCAGCAGCTCACAGGGGGTCGCGAACACCATATATTTT